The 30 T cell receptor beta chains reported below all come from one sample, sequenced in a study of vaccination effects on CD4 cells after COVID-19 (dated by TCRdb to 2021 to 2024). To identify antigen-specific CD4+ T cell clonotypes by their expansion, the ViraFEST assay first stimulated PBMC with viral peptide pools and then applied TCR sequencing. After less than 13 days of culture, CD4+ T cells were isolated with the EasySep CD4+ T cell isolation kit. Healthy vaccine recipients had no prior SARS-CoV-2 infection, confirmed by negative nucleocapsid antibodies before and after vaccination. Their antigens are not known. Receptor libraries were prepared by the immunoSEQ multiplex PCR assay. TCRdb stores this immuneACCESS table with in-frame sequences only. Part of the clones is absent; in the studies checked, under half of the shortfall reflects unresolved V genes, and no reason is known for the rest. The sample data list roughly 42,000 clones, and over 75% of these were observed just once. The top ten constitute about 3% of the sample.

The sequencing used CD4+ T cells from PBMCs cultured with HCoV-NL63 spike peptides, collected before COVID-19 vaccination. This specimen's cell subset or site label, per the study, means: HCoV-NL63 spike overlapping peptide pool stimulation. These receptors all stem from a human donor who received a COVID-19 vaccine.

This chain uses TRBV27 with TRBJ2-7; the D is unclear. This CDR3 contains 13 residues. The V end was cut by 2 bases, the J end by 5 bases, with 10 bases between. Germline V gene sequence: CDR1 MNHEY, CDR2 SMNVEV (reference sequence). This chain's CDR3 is CASSLRPTHEQYV. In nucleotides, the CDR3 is TGTGCCAGCAGTTTACGGCCAACCCACGAGCAGTACGTC.

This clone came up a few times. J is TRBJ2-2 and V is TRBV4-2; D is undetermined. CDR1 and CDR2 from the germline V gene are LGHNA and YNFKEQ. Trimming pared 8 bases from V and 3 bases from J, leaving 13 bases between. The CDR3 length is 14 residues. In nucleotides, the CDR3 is TGTGCCAGCCGAGTTACCACAGACACCGGGGAGCTGTTTTTT. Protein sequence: CASRVTTDTGELFF.

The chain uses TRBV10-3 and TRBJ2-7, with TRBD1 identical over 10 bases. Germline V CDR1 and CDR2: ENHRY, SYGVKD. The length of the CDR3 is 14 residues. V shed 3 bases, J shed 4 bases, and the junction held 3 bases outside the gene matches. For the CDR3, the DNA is TGTGCCATCAGTGAAGGGACAGGGGTATACGAGCAGTACGTC. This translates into CAISEGTGVYEQYV.

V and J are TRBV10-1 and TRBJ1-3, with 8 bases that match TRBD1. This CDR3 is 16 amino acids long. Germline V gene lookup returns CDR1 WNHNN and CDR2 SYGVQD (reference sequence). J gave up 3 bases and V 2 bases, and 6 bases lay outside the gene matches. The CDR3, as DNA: TGCGCCAGCAGTGAGGGCAGGGGGCGGCTTGGAAACACCATATATTTT. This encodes CASSEGRGRLGNTIYF.

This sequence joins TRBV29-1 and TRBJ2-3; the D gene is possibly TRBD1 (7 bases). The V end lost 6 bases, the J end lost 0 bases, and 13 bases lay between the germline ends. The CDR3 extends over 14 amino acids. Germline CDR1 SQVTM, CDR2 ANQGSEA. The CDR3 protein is CSVPTGTSTDTQYF. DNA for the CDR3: TGCAGCGTCCCGACAGGGACTAGCACAGATACGCAGTATTTT.

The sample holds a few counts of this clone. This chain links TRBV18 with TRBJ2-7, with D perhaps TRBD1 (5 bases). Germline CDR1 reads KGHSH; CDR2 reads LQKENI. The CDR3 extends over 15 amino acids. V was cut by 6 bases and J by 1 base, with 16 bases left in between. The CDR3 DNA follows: TGTGCCAGCTCCCCCGCAGGGCGCGGTTCCTACGAGCAGTACGTC. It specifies CASSPAGRGSYEQYV.

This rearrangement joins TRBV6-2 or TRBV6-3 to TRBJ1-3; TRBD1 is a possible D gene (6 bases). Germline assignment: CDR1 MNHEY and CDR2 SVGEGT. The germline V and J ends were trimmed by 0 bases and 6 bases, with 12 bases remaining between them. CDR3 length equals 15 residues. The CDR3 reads CASSYSRGNENTIYF. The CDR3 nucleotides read TGTGCCAGCAGTTACTCGAGGGGGAATGAAAACACCATATATTTT.

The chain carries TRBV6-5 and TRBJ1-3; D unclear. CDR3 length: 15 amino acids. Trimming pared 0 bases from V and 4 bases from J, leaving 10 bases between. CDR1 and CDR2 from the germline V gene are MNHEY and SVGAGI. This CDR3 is CASSYSGLRGNTIYF. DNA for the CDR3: TGTGCCAGCAGTTACTCAGGGTTAAGAGGAAACACCATATATTTT.

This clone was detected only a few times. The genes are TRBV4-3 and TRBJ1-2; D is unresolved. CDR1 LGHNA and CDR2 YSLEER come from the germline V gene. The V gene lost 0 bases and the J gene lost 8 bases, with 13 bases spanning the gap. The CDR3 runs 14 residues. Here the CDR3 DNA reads TGCGCCAGCAGCCAAGATTCCCGCTTTAGAGGCTACACCTTC. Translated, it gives CASSQDSRFRGYTF.

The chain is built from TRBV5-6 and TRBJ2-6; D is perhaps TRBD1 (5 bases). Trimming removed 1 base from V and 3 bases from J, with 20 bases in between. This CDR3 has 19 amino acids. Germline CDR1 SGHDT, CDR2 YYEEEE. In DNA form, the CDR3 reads TGTGCCAGCAGCTTGAGGGTCCAGGGCCCTGGGATTGGGGCCAACGTCCTGACTTTC. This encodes CASSLRVQGPGIGANVLTF.

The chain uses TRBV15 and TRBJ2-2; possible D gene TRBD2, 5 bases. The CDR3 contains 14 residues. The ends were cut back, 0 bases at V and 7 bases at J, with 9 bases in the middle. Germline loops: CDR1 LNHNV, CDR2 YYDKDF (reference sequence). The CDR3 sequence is CATSRDPGNGELFF. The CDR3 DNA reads TGTGCCACCAGCAGAGATCCCGGGAACGGGGAGCTGTTTTTT.

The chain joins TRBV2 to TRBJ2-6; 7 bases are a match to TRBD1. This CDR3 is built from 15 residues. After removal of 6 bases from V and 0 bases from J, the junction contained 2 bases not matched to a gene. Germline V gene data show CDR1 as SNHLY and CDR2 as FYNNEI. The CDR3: CASRDRLSGANVLTF. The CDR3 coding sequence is TGTGCCAGCAGGGACAGGCTCTCTGGGGCCAACGTCCTGACTTTC.

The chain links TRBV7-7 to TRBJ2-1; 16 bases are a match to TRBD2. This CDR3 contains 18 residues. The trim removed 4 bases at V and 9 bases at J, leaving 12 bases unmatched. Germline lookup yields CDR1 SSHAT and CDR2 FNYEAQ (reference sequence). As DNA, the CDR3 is TGTGCCAGCAGCTCGGCCCCGGGACTAGCGGGGGGGCGAAGTGAGCAGTTCTTC. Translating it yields CASSSAPGLAGGRSEQFF.

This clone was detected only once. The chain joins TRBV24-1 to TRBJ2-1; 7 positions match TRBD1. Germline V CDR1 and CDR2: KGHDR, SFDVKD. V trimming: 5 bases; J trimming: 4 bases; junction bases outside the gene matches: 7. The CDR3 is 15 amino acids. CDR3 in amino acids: CATSATGILYNEQFF. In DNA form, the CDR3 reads TGTGCCACCAGTGCGACAGGGATACTATACAATGAGCAGTTCTTC.

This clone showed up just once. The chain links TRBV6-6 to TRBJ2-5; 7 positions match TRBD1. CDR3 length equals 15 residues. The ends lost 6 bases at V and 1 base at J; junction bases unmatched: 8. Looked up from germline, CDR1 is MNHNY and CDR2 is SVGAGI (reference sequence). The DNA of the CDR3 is TGTGCCAGCAGGGGCGCGACAGGGCCCCAAGAGACCCAGTACTTC. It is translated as CASRGATGPQETQYF.

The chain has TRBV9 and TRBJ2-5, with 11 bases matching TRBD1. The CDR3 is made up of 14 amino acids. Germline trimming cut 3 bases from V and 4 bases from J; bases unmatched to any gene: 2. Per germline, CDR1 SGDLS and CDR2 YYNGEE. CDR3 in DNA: TGTGCCAGCAGCGCGGACAGGGGGCGAGAGACCCAGTACTTC. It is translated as CASSADRGRETQYF. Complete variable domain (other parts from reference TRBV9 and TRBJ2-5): DSGVTQTPKHLITATGQRVTLRCSPRSGDLSVYWYQQSLDQGLQFLIQYYNGEERAKGNILERFSAQQFPDLHSELNLSSLELGDSALYFCASSADRGRETQYFGPGTRLLVL.

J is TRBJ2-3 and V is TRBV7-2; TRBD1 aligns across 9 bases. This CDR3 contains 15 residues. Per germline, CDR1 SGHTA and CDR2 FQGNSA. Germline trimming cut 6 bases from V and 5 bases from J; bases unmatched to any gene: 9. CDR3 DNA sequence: TGTGCCAGCAGATCTGCCGGGACAGGGTTAGATACGCAGTATTTT. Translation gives CASRSAGTGLDTQYF.

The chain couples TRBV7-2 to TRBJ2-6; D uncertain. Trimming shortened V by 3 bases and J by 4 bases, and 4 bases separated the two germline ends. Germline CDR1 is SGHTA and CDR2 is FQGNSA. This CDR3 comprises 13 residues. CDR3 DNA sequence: TGTGCCAGCAGCTTGAGGGGGGCCAACGTCCTGACTTTC. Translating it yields CASSLRGANVLTF.

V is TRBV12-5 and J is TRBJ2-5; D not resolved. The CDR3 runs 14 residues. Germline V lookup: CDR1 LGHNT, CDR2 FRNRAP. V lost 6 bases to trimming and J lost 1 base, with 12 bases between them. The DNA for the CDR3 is TGTGCTAGTGGCCTCTTCGGCCCCCAAGAGACCCAGTACTTC. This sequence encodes CASGLFGPQETQYF.

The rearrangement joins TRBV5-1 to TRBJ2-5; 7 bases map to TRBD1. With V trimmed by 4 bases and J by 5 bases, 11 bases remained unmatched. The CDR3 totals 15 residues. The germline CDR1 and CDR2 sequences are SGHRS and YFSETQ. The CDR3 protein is CASSAGGTGSETQYF. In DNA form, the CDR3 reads TGCGCCAGCAGCGCAGGGGGAACAGGGTCTGAGACCCAGTACTTC.

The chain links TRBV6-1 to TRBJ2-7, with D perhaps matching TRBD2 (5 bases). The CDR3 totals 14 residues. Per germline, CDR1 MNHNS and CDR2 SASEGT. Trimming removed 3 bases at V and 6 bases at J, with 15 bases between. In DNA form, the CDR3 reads TGTGCCAGCAGTGATTATACGAGGGCGGGCGAGCAGTACGTC. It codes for CASSDYTRAGEQYV.

The CDR3 protein is CASHIRRNTGELFF. CDR3 nucleotide sequence: TGTGCCAGCCATATCCGTAGGAACACCGGGGAGCTGTTTTTT. This sequence joins TRBV7-2 and TRBJ2-2; D uncertain. Trimming pared 8 bases from V and 1 base from J, leaving 11 bases between. The germline CDR1 and CDR2 sequences are SGHTA and FQGNSA. This CDR3 has 14 amino acids.

CDR3 sequence: CASSSGPSRVGSEAFF. The CDR3 coding sequence is TGTGCCAGCAGCTCCGGACCCTCACGGGTTGGCTCTGAAGCTTTCTTT. The rearrangement uses TRBV11-2 and TRBJ1-1, with no clear D. The CDR3 consists of 16 residues. The V and J ends lost 4 bases and 6 bases respectively, with 21 bases between them. The germline V gene has CDR1 SGHAT and CDR2 FQNNGV. Drawing the rest from reference TRBV11-2 and TRBJ1-1, the complete variable domain is EAGVAQSPRYKIIEKRQSVAFWCNPISGHATLYWYQQILGQGPKLLIQFQNNGVVDDSQLPKDRFSAERLKGVDSTLKIQPAKLEDSAVYLCASSSGPSRVGSEAFFGQGTRLTVV.

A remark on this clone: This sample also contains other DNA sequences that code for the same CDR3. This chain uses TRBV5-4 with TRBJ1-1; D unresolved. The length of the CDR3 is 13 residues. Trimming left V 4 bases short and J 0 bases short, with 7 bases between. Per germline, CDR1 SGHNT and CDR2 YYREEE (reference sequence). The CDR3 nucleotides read TGTGCCAGCAGCCTAGGACTGAACACTGAAGCTTTCTTT. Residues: CASSLGLNTEAFF.

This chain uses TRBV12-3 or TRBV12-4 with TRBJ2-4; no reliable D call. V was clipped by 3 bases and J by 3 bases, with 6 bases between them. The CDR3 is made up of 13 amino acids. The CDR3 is CASSFGFKNIQYF. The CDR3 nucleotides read TGTGCCAGCAGTTTCGGGTTCAAAAACATTCAGTACTTC.

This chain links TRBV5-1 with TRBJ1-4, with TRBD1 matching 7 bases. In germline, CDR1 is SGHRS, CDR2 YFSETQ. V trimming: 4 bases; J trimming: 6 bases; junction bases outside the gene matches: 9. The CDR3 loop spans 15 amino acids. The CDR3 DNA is TGCGCCAGCAGCGAATTCACAGGGGAGGATGAAAAACTGTTTTTT. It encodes CASSEFTGEDEKLFF.

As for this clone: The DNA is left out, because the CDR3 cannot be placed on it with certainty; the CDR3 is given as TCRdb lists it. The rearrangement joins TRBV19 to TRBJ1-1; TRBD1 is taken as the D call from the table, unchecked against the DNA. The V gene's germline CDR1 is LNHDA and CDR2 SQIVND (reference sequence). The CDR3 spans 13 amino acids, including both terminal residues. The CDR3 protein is CASSIVGQGSTFF.

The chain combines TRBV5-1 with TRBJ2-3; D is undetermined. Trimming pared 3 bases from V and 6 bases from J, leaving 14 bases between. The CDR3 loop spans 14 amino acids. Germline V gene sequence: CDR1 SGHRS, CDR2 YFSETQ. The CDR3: CASSSRPDPDTQYF. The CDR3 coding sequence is TGCGCCAGCAGCTCCCGTCCCGATCCCGATACGCAGTATTTT.

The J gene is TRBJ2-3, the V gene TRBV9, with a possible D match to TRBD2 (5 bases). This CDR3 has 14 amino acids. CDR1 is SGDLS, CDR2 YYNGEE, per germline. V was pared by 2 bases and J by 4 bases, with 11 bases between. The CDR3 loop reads CASSVASISDTQYF. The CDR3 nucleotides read TGTGCCAGCAGCGTCGCTAGCATCTCAGATACGCAGTATTTT.

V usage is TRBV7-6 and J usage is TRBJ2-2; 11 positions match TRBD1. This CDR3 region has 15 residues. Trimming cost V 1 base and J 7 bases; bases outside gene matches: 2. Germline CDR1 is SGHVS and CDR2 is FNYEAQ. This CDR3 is CASSLGTGGLGELFF. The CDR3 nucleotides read TGTGCCAGCAGCTTAGGGACAGGGGGCCTCGGGGAGCTGTTTTTT. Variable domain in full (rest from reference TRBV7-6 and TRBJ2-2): GAGVSQSPRYKVTKRGQDVALRCDPISGHVSLYWYRQALGQGPEFLTYFNYEAQQDKSGLPNDRFSAERPEGSISTLTIQRTEQRDSAMYRCASSLGTGGLGELFFGEGSRLTVL.